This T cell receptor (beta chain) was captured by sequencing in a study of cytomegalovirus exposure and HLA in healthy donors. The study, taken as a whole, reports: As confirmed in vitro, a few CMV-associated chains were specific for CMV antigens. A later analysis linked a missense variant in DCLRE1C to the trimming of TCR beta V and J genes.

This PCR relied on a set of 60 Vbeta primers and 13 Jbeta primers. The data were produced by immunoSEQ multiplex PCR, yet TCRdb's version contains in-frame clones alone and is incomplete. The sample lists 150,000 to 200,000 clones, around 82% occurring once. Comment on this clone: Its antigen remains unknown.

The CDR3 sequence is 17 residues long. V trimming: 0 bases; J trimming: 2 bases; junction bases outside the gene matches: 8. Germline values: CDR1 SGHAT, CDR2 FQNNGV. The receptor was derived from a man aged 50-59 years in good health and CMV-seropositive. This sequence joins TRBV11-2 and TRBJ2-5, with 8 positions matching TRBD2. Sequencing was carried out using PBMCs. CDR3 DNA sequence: TGTGCCAGCAGCTTAGACGGTAGCGGGAATTGGCAAGAGACCCAGTACTTC. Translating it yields CASSLDGSGNWQETQYF. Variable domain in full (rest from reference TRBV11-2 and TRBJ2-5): EAGVAQSPRYKIIEKRQSVAFWCNPISGHATLYWYQQILGQGPKLLIQFQNNGVVDDSQLPKDRFSAERLKGVDSTLKIQPAKLEDSAVYLCASSLDGSGNWQETQYFGPGTRLLVL.